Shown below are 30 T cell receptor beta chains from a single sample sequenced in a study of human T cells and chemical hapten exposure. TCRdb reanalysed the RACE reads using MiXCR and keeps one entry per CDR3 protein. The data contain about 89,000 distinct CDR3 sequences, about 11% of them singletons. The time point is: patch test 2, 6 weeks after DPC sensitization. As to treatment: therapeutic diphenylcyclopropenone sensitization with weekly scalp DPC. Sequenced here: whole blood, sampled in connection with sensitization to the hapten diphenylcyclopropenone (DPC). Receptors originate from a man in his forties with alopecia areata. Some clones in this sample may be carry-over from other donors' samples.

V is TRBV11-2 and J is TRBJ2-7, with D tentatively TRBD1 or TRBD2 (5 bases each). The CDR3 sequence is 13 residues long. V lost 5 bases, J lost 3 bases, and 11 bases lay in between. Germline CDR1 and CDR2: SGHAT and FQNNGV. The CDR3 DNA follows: TGTGCCAGCAGCCCCGGGACGGACTACGAGCAGTACTTC. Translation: CASSPGTDYEQYF.

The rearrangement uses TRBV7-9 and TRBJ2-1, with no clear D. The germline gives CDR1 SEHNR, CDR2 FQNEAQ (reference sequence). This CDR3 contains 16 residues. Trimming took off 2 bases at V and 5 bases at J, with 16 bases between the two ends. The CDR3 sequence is CASSLIRPGGHNEQFF. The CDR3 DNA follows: TGTGCCAGCAGCTTAATCCGACCGGGTGGTCACAATGAGCAGTTCTTC.

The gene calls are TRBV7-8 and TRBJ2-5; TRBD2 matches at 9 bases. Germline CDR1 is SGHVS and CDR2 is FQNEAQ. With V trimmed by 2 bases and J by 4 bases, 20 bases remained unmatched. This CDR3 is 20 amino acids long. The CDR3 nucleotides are TGTGCCAGCAGCTTAAGGGGGGTAGCGGGAGTGATTAGGGGGGGAGAGACCCAGTACTTC. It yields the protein CASSLRGVAGVIRGGETQYF. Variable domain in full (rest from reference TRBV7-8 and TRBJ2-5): GAGVSQSPRYKVAKRGQDVALRCDPISGHVSLFWYQQALGQGPEFLTYFQNEAQLDKSGLPSDRFFAERPEGSVSTLKIQRTQQEDSAVYLCASSLRGVAGVIRGGETQYFGPGTRLLVL.

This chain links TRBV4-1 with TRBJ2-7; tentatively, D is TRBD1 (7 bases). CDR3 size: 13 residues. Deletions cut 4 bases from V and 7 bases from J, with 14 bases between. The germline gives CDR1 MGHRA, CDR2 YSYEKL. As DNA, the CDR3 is TGCGCCAGCAGCCTGTCCCCAGGGGGGGAGCAGTACGTC. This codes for CASSLSPGGEQYV.

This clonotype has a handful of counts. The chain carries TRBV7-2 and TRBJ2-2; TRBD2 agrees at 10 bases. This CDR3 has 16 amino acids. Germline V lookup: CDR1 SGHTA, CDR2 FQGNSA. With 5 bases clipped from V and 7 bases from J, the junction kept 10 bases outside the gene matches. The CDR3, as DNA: TGTGCCAGCAGCCCCAGCCGGGGACTAGCGAGCGGGGAGCTGTTTTTT. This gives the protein CASSPSRGLASGELFF.

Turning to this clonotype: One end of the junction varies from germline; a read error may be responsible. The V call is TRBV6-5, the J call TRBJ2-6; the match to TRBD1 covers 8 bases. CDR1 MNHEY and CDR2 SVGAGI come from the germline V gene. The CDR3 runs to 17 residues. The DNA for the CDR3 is TGTGCCAGCAGGGGCGGGACAGGTCGATTTGGGACCAACGTCCTGACTTTC. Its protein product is CASRGGTGRFGTNVLTF.

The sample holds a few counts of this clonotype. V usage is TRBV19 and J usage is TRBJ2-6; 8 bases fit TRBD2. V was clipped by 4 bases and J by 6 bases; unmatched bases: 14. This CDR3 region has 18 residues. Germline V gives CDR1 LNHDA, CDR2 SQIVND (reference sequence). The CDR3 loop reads CASSTPRAGAAEANVLTF. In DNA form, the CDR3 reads TGTGCCAGTAGTACCCCGCGAGCGGGAGCCGCTGAGGCCAACGTCCTGACTTTC.

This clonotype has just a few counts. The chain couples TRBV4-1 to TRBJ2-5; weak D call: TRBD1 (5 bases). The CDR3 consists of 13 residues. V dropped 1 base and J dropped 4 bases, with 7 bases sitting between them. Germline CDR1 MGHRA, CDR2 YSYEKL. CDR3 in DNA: TGCGCCAGCAGCCAAGCCAGGGCAGAGACCCAGTACTTC. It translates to CASSQARAETQYF.

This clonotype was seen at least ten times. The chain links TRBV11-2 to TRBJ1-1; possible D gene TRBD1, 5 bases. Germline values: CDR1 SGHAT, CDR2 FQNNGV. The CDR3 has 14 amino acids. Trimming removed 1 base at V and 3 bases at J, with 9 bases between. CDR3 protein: CASSLVTRDTEAFF. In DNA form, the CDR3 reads TGTGCCAGCAGCTTAGTGACCAGGGACACTGAAGCTTTCTTT.

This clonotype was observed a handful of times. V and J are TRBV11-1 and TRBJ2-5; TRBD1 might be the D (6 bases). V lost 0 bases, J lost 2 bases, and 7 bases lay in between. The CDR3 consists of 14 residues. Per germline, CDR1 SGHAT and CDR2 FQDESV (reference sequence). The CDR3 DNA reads TGTGCCAGCAGCTTAGCCAGGGGTCAAGAGACCCAGTACTTC. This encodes CASSLARGQETQYF. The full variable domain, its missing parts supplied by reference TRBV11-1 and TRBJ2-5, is EAEVAQSPRYKITEKSQAVAFWCDPISGHATLYWYRQILGQGPELLVQFQDESVVDDSQLPKDRFSAERLKGVDSTLKIQPAELGDSAMYLCASSLARGQETQYFGPGTRLLVL.

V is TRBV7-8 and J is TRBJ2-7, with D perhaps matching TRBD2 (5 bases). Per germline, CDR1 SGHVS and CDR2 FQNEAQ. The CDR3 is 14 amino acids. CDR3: CAGSRTGVSYEQYV. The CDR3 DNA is TGTGCCGGCAGCCGAACCGGGGTTTCCTACGAGCAGTACGTC.

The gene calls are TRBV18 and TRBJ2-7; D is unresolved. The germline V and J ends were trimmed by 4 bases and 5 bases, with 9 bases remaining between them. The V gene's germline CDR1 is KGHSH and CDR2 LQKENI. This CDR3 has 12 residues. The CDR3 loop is CASSQGGDEQYV. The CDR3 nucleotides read TGTGCCAGCTCACAGGGTGGCGACGAGCAGTACGTC.

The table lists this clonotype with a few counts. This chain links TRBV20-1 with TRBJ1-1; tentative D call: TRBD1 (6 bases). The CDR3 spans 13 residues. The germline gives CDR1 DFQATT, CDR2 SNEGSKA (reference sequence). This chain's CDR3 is CSPREGDYTEAFF. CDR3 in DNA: TGCAGCCCCAGGGAGGGGGACTACACTGAAGCTTTCTTT.

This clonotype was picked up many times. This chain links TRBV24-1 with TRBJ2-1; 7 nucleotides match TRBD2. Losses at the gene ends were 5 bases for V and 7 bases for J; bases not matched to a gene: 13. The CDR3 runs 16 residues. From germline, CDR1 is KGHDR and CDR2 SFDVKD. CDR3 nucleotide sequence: TGTGCCACCAGTGTAAGCCGGACTAGTCGACTTAATGAGCAGTTCTTC. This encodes CATSVSRTSRLNEQFF.

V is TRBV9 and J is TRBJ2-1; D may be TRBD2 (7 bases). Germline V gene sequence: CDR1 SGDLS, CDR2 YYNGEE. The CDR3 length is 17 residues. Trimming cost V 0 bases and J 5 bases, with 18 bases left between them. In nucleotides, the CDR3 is TGTGCCAGCAGCGTAGATGGGGGGGCTAGCGTTGACAATGAGCAGTTCTTC. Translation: CASSVDGGASVDNEQFF.

Here the CDR3 DNA reads TGTGCCAGCAGGACTAGCGTTCCAAATGCCTACGAGCAGTACGTC. It encodes CASRTSVPNAYEQYV. The chain is built from TRBV28 and TRBJ2-7, with TRBD2 matching 8 bases. The CDR3 sequence is 15 residues long. V shed 6 bases and J 2 bases; nucleotides not matched to a gene: 9. Germline CDR1 and CDR2: MDHEN and SYDVKM.

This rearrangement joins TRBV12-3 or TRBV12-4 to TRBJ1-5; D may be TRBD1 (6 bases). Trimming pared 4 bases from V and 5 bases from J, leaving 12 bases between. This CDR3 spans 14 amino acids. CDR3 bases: TGTGCCAGCAGTTGGCAGGGGAGGGATCAGCCCCAGCATTTT. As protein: CASSWQGRDQPQHF.

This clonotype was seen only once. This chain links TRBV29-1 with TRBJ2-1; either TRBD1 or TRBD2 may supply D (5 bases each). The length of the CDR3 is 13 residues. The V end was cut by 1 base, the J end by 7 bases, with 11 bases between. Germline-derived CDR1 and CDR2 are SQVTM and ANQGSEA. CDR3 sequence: CSVEVRGANEQFF. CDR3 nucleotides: TGCAGCGTTGAAGTCAGAGGGGCAAATGAGCAGTTCTTC.

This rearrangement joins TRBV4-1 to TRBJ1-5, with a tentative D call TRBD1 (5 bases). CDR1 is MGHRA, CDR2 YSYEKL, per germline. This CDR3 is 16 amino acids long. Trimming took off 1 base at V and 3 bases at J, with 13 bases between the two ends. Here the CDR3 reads CASSQVGAGINQPQHF. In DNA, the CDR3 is TGCGCCAGCAGCCAAGTAGGGGCGGGGATCAATCAGCCCCAGCATTTT.

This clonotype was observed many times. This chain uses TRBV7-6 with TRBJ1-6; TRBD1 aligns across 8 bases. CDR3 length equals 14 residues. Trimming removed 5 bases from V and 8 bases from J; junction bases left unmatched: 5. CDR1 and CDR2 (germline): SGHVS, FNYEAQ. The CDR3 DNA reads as TGTGCCAGCAGCCCGGACAGGGCCTATTCACCCCTCCACTTT. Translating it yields CASSPDRAYSPLHF.

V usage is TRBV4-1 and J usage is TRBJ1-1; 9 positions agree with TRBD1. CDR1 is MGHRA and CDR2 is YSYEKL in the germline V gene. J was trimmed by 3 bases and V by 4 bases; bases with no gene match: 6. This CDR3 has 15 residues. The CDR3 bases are TGCGCCAGCAGCCGCACACAGGGGGCGGACACTGAAGCTTTCTTT. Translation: CASSRTQGADTEAFF.

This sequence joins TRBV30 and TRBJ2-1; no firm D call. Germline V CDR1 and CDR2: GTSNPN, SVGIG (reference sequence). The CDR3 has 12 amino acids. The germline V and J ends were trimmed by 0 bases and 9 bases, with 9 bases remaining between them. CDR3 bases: TGTGCCTGGAGTGTAAATCTCGGTGAGCAGTTCTTC. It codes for CAWSVNLGEQFF.

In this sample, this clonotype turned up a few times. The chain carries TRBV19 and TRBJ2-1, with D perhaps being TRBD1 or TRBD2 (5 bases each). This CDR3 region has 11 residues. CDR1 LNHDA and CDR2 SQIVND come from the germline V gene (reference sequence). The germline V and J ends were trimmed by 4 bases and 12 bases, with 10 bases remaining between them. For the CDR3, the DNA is TGTGCCAGTAGTACCCCTGGGGGGCAGTTCTTC. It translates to CASSTPGGQFF. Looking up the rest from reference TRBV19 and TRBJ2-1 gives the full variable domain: DGGITQSPKYLFRKEGQNVTLSCEQNLNHDAMYWYRQDPGQGLRLIYYSQIVNDFQKGDIAEGYSVSREKKESFPLTVTSAQKNPTAFYLCASSTPGGQFFGPGTRLTVL.

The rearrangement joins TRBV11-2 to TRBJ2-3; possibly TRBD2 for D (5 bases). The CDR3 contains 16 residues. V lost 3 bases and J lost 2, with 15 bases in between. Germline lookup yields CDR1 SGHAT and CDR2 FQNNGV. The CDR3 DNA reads TGTGCCAGCAGCTTCGGAGGAGTACGAATCACAGATACGCAGTATTTT. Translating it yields CASSFGGVRITDTQYF.

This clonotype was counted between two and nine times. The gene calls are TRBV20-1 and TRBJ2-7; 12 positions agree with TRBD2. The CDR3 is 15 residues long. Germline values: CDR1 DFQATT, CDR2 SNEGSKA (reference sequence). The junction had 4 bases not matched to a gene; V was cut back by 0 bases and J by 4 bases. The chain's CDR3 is CSARDPGLAGYEQYF. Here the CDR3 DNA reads TGCAGTGCTAGAGATCCCGGACTAGCGGGGTACGAGCAGTACTTC.

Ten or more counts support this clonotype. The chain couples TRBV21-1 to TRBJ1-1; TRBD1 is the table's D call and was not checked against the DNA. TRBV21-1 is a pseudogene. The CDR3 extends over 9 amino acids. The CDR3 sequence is CASERGAFF. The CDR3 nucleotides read TGTGCCAGCGAGAGGGGCGCTTTCTTT.

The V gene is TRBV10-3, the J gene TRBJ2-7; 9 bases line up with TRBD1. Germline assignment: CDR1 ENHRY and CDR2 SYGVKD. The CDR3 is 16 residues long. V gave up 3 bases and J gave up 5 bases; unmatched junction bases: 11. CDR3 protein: CAISDTNRDRVHEQYF. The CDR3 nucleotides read TGTGCCATCAGTGATACTAATCGGGACAGGGTCCACGAGCAGTACTTC.

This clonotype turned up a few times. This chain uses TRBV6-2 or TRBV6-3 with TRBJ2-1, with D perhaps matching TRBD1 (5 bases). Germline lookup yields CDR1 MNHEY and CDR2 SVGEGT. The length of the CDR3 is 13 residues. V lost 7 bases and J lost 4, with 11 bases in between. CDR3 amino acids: CASTRGLYNEQFF. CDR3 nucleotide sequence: TGTGCCAGCACTAGGGGCCTATACAATGAGCAGTTCTTC.

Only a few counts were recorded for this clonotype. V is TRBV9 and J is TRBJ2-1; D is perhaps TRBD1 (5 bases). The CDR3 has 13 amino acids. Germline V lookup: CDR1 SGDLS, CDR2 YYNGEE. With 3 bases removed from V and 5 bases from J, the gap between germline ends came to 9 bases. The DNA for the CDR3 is TGTGCCAGCAGCGCCCGACAGAACAATGAGCAGTTCTTC. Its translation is CASSARQNNEQFF. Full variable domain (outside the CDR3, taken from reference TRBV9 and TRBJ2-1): DSGVTQTPKHLITATGQRVTLRCSPRSGDLSVYWYQQSLDQGLQFLIQYYNGEERAKGNILERFSAQQFPDLHSELNLSSLELGDSALYFCASSARQNNEQFFGPGTRLTVL.

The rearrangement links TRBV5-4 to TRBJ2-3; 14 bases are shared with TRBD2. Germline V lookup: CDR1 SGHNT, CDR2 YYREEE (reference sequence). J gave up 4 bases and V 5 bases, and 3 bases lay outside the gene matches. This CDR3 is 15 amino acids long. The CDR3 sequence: CASRRLAGGPDTQYF. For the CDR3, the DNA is TGTGCCAGCAGACGACTAGCGGGAGGGCCAGATACGCAGTATTTT.